Given below is one T cell receptor (beta chain) in context. Authors' data handling: Amplification of reference gene primers provided the estimated nucleated cell counts. Only in-frame clones appear in the TCRdb table, and some are missing; sequencing was by immunoSEQ multiplex PCR. V and J calls plus clone size are reproduced from that table; the DNA served to infer D and trimming. Of over 65,000 clones listed, 81% were seen once; the top ten hold about 40%. The entry originates in a study of blood T cell repertoires in COVID-19. Looking at the study overall: The study drew acute and convalescent COVID-19 samples from the United States, Italy and Spain. PBMCs, B-cell-depleted T cells, or T cells were the source of the cDNA or gDNA that made up the material.

Trimming left V 4 bases short and J 5 bases short, with 8 bases between. The CDR3 covers 13 residues. CDR1 is MNHEY and CDR2 is SVGAGI in the germline V gene. This TCR was recovered from a man older than 75 with acute or convalescent COVID-19. Sequenced material: peripheral blood. The chain combines TRBV6-5 with TRBJ1-4, with D possibly matching TRBD1 (6 bases). In nucleotides, the CDR3 is TGTGCCAGCAGTTTACAGGGCAATGAAAAACTGTTTTTT. As protein: CASSLQGNEKLFF.